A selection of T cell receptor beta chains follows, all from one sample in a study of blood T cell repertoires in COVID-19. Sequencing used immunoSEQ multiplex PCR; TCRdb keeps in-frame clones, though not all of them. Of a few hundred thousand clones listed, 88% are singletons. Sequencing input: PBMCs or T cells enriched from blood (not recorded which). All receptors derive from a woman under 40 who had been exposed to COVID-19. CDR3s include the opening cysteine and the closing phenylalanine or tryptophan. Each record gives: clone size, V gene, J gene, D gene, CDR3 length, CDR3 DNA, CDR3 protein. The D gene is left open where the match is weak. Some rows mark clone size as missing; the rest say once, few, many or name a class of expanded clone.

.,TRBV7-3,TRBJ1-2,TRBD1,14,TGTGCCAGCAGCCAAACTACAGGGGTTGGAGGCTACACCTTC,CASSQTTGVGGYTF
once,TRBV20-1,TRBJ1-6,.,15,TGCAGTGCTAGTACTGAAAGCTCCTATAATTCACCCCTCCACTTT,CSASTESSYNSPLHF
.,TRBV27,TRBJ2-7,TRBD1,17,TGTGCCAGCAGTCCCCGGGTCGGACAGGCAAGCTCCTACGAGCAGTACTTC,CASSPRVGQASSYEQYF
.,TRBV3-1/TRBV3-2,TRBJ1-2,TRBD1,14,TGTGCCAGCAGCCCGCGAGACACAGGGGATGGCTACACCTTC,CASSPRDTGDGYTF
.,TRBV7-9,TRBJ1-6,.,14,TGTGCCAGCAGCTTCATGGGCGATAATTCACCCCTCCACTTT,CASSFMGDNSPLHF
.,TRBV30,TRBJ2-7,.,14,TGTGCCTGGAGAGGTGGCAGGGCTAACTACGAGCAGTACTTC,CAWRGGRANYEQYF
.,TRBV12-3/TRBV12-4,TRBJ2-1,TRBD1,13,TGTGCCAGCAGGGGACAGACCTACAATGAGCAGTTCTTC,CASRGQTYNEQFF
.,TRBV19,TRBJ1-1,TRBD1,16,TGTGCCAGTAGCCATGGGCGGGACAGGAGGAACACTGAAGCTTTCTTT,CASSHGRDRRNTEAFF
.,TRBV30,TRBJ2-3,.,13,TGTGCCTGGAGTGTACGACAGCCCCATACGCAGTATTTT,CAWSVRQPHTQYF
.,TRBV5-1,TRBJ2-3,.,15,TGCGCCAGCAGCTTAATTTTGGGCCGTCCAGATACGCAGTATTTT,CASSLILGRPDTQYF
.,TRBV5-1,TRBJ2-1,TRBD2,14,TGCGCCAGCAGTCGGAGCGGGAGGAGTGATGAGCAGTTCTTC,CASSRSGRSDEQFF
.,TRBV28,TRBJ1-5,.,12,TGTGCCAGCAGTTTATCGAGGCAGCCCCAGCATTTT,CASSLSRQPQHF
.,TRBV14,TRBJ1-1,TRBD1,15,TGTGCCAGCAGCCTAGGGACAGCCGGTAACACTGAAGCTTTCTTT,CASSLGTAGNTEAFF
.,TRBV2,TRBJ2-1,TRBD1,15,TGTGCCAGCAGATCCGGACAGGGCGCGTACAATGAGCAGTTCTTC,CASRSGQGAYNEQFF
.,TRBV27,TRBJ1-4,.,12,TGTGCCAGCGGAGACTATGATGAAAAACTGTTTTTT,CASGDYDEKLFF
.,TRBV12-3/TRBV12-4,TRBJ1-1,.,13,TGTGCCAGCAGTTCTAGGGAGGGGACTGAAGCTTTCTTT,CASSSREGTEAFF
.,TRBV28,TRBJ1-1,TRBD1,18,TGTGCCAGCAGTTCCCTCGAAAGGGGACAGGCCTGGGACACTGAAGCTTTCTTT,CASSSLERGQAWDTEAFF
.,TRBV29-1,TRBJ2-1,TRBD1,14,TGCAGCGTGAGGGACAGGCTCGGAAACAATGAGCAGTTCTTC,CSVRDRLGNNEQFF
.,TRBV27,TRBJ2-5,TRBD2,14,TGTGCCAGCAGGTTAGCGGGAGGGGGAGAGACCCAGTACTTC,CASRLAGGGETQYF
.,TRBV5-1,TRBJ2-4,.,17,TGCGCCAGCAGCTTGTCGTTCGGGGGATGGGGCAAAAACATTCAGTACTTC,CASSLSFGGWGKNIQYF
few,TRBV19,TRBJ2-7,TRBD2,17,TGTGCCAGTAGTTCGCCGGGAACTACAAGCGGGAACTACGAGCAGTACTTC,CASSSPGTTSGNYEQYF
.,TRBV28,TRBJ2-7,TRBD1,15,TGTGCCAGCAGGGCGACTGGACAGGGCAGGGACGAGCAGTACTTC,CASRATGQGRDEQYF
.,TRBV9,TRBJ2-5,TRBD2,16,TGTGCCAGCAGCGTAGCTACGGGAGGCGTCCAAGAGACCCAGTACTTC,CASSVATGGVQETQYF
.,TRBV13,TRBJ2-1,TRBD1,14,TGTGCCAGCAGCTTAAGACAGGGGATGAATGAGCAGTTCTTC,CASSLRQGMNEQFF
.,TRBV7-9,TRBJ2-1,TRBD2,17,TGTGCCAGCAGCCCCAGGACTAGCGGGAGGGGAGTCAATGAGCAGTTCTTC,CASSPRTSGRGVNEQFF
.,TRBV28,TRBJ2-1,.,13,TGTGCCAGCAGTTTTTCAGGGGACAATGAGCAGTTCTTC,CASSFSGDNEQFF
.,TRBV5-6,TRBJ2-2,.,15,TGTGCCAGCAGCTTGTCTAGCAGGAACACCGGGGAGCTGTTTTTT,CASSLSSRNTGELFF
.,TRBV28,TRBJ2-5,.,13,TGTGCCAGCAGTGCCGACATCCCGGAGACCCAGTACTTC,CASSADIPETQYF
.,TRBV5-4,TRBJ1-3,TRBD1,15,TGTGCCACGACGGGGGGACAGGGCTCTGGAAACACCATATATTTT,CATTGGQGSGNTIYF
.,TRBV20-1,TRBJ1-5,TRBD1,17,TGCAGTGCTAGTGGGAGGGGGCTGTCCCTGATTAATCAGCCCCAGCATTTT,CSASGRGLSLINQPQHF
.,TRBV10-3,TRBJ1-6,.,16,TGTGCCATCAGTGAGTCGAAGCGGGGGTTAGATTCACCCCTCCACTTT,CAISESKRGLDSPLHF
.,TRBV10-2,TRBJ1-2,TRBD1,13,TGCGCCAGCAGAGGGGGCGCCGGCTATGGCTACACCTTC,CASRGGAGYGYTF
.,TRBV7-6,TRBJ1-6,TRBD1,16,TGTGCCAGCAGCTTAGCGCTGGCAGGGGGTGATTCACCCCTCCACTTT,CASSLALAGGDSPLHF
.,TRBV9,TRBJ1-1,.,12,TGTGCCAGCGGAGTGGTGAACACTGAAGCTTTCTTT,CASGVVNTEAFF
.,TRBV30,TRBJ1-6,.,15,TGTGCCTGGAGTCCTGGGGGGGGGCCGAGGTCACCCCTCCACTTT,CAWSPGGGPRSPLHF
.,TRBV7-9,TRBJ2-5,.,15,TGTGCCAGCAGCTTAAGTATAACGGGAGAGGAGACCCAGTACTTC,CASSLSITGEETQYF
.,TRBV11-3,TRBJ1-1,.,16,TGTGCCAGCAACCTTAACGGGGGGGTTAACGTCGCTGAAGCTTTCTTT,CASNLNGGVNVAEAFF
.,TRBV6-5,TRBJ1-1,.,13,TGTGCCAGCAGTTACAAGCCAGGGGCCGCAGCTTTCTTT,CASSYKPGAAAFF
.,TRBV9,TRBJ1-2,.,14,TGTGCCAGCAGCGCGGACAATCGAAACTATGGCTACACCTTC,CASSADNRNYGYTF
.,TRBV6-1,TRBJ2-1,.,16,TGTGCCAGCAGTGTATGGGCAGCAGGCTCCTACAATGAGCAGTTCTTC,CASSVWAAGSYNEQFF
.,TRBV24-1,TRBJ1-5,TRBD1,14,TGTGCCACCAGTGCGACAGGGATGGCTCAGCCCCAGCATTTT,CATSATGMAQPQHF